The sequence of this T cell receptor (beta chain) was determined in a study of blood T cells in healthy people across ages. Germline V lookup: CDR1 SGHTA, CDR2 FQGNSA. The CDR3 runs to 17 residues. With V trimmed by 3 bases and J by 6 bases, 13 bases remained unmatched. A second 7 to 11 cycle PCR used barcoded and J-beta primers. Using its own MiXCR run on the 5' RACE reads, TCRdb lists one record per CDR3 protein. The sample has 750,000 to 950,000 distinct CDR3 sequences, about 28% seen once. They isolated at least 6 million PBMCs from each sample. This sample was shared with a second study, whose subject was T cells of mothers and their children. That study adds: The people who donated were a few healthy Caucasian mothers and their six children. Around 3.2 million TCR beta reads per child versus over 9 million per mother.

Material for sequencing was blood. The receptor was derived from a middle-aged woman in good health. This chain uses TRBV7-2 with TRBJ2-3; the match to TRBD2 covers 9 bases. The CDR3 loop is CASSFGQGGGAVDTQYF. CDR3 coding DNA: TGTGCCAGCAGCTTCGGTCAGGGCGGGGGGGCAGTGGATACGCAGTATTTT. Filled out from reference TRBV7-2 and TRBJ2-3, the complete variable domain reads GAGVSQSPSNKVTEKGKDVELRCDPISGHTALYWYRQSLGQGLEFLIYFQGNSAPDKSGLPSDRFSAERTGGSVSTLTIQRTQQEDSAVYLCASSFGQGGGAVDTQYFGPGTRLTVL.